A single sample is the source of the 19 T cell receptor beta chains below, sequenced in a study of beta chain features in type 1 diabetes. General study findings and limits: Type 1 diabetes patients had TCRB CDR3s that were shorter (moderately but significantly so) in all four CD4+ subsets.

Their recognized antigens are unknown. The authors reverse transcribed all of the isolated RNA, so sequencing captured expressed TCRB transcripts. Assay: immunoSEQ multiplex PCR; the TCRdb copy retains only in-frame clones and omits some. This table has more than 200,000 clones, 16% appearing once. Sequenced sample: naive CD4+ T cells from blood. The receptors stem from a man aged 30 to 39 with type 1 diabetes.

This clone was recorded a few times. CDR3 sequence reads: CASRNTDTQYF. CDR3 bases: TGTGCCAGCAGAAACACAGATACGCAGTATTTT. This chain connects TRBV11-2 to TRBJ2-3; D remains ambiguous. Germline-derived CDR1 and CDR2 are SGHAT and FQNNGV. The CDR3 is 11 amino acids. Deletions cut 6 bases from V and 2 bases from J, with 3 bases between.

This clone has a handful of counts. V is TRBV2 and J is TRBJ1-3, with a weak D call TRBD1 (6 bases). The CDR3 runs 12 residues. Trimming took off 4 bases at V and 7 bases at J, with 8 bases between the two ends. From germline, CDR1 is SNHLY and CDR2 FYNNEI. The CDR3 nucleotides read TGTGCCAGCAGTGGGCAGGGGAACACCATATATTTT. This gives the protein CASSGQGNTIYF.

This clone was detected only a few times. The CDR3 here is CSVVVRTDTQYF. DNA of the CDR3: TGCAGCGTCGTGGTCCGCACAGATACGCAGTATTTT. V gene TRBV29-1 combines with J gene TRBJ2-3, with no clear D. Trimming took off 6 bases at V and 1 base at J, with 8 bases between the two ends. The CDR3 runs to 12 residues. The germline V gene encodes CDR1 SQVTM and CDR2 ANQGSEA.

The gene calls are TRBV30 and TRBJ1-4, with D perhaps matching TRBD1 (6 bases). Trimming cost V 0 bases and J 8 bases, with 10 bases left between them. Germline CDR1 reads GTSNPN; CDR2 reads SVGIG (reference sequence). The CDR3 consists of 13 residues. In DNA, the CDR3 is TGTGCCTGGAGTGTACAGGGTGGAGAAAAACTGTTTTTT. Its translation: CAWSVQGGEKLFF.

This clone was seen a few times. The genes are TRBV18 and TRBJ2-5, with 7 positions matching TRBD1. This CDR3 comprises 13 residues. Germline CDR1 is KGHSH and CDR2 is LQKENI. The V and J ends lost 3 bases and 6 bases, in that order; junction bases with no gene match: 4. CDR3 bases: TGTGCCAGCTCACCGACAGGGCAGAAGACCCAGTACTTC. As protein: CASSPTGQKTQYF. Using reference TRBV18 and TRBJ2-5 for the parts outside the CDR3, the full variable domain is NAGVMQNPRHLVRRRGQEARLRCSPMKGHSHVYWYRQLPEEGLKFMVYLQKENIIDESGMPKERFSAEFPKEGPSILRIQQVVRGDSAAYFCASSPTGQKTQYFGPGTRLLVL.

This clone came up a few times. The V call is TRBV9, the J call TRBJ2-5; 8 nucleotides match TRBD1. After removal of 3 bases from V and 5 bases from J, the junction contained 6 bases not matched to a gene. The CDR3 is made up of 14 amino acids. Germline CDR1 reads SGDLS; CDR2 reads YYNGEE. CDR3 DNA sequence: TGTGCCAGCAGCGCCACAGGGGGAGCTGAGACCCAGTACTTC. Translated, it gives CASSATGGAETQYF.

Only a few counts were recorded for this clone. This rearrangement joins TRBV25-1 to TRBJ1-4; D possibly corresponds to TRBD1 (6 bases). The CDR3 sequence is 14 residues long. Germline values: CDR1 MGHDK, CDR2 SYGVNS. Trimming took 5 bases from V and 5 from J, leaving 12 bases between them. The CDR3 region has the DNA TGTGCCAGCAGTACTGTAGGGGGAAATGAAAAACTGTTTTTT. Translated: CASSTVGGNEKLFF.

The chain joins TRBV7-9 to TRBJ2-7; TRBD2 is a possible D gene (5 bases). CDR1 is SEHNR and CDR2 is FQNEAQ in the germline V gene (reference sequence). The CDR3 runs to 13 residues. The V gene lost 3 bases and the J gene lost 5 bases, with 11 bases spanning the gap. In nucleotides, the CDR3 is TGTGCCAGCAGCTTGGGAGCACAAGACGAGCAGTACTTC. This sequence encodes CASSLGAQDEQYF.

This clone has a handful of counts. CDR3 sequence (DNA): TGTGCCACCAGCAGAGTGGGCAGTAAAGTGGGTACCTTC. Translating it yields CATSRVGSKVGTF. The gene calls are TRBV15 and TRBJ1-2; no clear D gene. From germline, CDR1 is LNHNV and CDR2 YYDKDF (reference sequence). The CDR3 has 13 residues. V lost 1 base and J 14 bases, leaving 17 bases between the germline ends.

This chain's CDR3 is CASSPGQGVTEAFF. The CDR3 DNA sequence: TGTGCCAGCAGTCCGGGACAGGGGGTGACTGAAGCTTTCTTT. This chain joins TRBV6-5 and TRBJ1-1, with 11 nucleotides matching TRBD1. Germline CDR1 reads MNHEY; CDR2 reads SVGAGI. The CDR3 consists of 14 residues. Trimming removed 5 bases from V and 5 bases from J; junction bases left unmatched: 4.

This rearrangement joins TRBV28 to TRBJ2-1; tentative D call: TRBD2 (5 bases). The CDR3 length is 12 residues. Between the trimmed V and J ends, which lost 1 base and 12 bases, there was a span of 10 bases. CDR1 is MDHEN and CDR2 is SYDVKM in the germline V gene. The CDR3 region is CASSLSTRVQFF. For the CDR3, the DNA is TGTGCCAGCAGTTTATCTACGAGGGTGCAGTTCTTC. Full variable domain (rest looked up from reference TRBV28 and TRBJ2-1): DVKVTQSSRYLVKRTGEKVFLECVQDMDHENMFWYRQDPGLGLRLIYFSYDVKMKEKGDIPEGYSVSREKKERFSLILESASTNQTSMYLCASSLSTRVQFFGPGTRLTVL.

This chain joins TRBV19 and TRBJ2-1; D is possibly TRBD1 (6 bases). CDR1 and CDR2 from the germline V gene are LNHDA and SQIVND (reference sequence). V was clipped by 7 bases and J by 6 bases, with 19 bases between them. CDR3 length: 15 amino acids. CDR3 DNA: TGTGCCAGTACCCCAAATTGGGGGCCAGGCAATGAGCAGTTCTTC. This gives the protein CASTPNWGPGNEQFF.

CDR3 residues: CASAGTSGRAGNEQFF. CDR3 coding DNA: TGTGCCAGTGCAGGGACTAGCGGGAGGGCCGGCAATGAGCAGTTCTTC. The rearrangement uses TRBV19 and TRBJ2-1; the match to TRBD2 covers 16 bases. The V segment lost 8 bases and the J segment 6 bases; nucleotides outside the gene matches: 7. This CDR3 is 16 amino acids long. Germline V gene sequence: CDR1 LNHDA, CDR2 SQIVND (reference sequence).

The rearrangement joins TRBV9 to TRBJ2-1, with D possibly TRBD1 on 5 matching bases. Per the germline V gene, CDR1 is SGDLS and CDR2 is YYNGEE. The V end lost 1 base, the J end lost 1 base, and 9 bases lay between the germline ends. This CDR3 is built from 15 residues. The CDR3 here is CASSVLGDSYNEQFF. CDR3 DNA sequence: TGTGCCAGCAGCGTACTAGGGGATTCCTACAATGAGCAGTTCTTC.

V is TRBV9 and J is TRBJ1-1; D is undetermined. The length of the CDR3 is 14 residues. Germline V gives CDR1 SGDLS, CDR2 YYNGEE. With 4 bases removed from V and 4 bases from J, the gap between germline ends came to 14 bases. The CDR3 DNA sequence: TGTGCCAGCAGCCCGTGGGTTTCGGGCACTGAAGCTTTCTTT. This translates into CASSPWVSGTEAFF. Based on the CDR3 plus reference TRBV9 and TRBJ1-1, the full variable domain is DSGVTQTPKHLITATGQRVTLRCSPRSGDLSVYWYQQSLDQGLQFLIQYYNGEERAKGNILERFSAQQFPDLHSELNLSSLELGDSALYFCASSPWVSGTEAFFGQGTRLTVV.

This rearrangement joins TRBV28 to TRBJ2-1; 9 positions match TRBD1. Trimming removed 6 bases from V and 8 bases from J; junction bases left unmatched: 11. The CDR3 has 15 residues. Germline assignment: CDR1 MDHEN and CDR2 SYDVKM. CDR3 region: CASRDRGLASYEQFF. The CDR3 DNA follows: TGTGCCAGCAGGGACAGGGGTCTAGCGAGTTATGAGCAGTTCTTC. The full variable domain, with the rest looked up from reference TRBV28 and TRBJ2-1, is DVKVTQSSRYLVKRTGEKVFLECVQDMDHENMFWYRQDPGLGLRLIYFSYDVKMKEKGDIPEGYSVSREKKERFSLILESASTNQTSMYLCASRDRGLASYEQFFGPGTRLTVL.

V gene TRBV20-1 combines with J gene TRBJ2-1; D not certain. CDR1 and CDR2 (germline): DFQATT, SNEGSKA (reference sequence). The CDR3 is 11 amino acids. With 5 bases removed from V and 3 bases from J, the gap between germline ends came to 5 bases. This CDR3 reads CSAGLYNEQFF. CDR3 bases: TGCAGTGCTGGGCTCTACAATGAGCAGTTCTTC.

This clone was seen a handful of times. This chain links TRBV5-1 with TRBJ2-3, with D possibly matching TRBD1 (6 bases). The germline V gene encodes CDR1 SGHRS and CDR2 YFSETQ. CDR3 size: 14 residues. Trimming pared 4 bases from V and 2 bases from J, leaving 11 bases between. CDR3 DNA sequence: TGCGCCAGCAGCCCCGGGACACACACAGATACGCAGTATTTT. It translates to CASSPGTHTDTQYF.

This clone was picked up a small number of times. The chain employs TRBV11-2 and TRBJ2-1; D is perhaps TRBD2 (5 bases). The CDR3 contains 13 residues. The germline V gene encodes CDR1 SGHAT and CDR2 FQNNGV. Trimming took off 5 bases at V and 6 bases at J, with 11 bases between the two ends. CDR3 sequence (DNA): TGTGCCAGCAGCCCCCGGGGTAGCAATGAGCAGTTCTTC. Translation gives CASSPRGSNEQFF.